This note documents a single TCR beta chain sequence. Its antigen is as yet unknown. CDR1 is MNHNY and CDR2 is SVGAGI in the germline V gene (reference sequence). V was trimmed by 8 bases and J by 0 bases, leaving 14 bases between them. The CDR3 length is 14 residues. This record belongs to a study of PD-1 blockade in classical Hodgkin lymphoma. Study-wide background: Nivolumab dosed at 3 mg/kg went to patients intravenously every 2 weeks.

Time point here: cycle 4 day 1 (C4D1), after less than seven weeks of nivolumab. All the patients suffered relapse after autologous stem cell transplantation, and brentuximab vedotin exposure differed. Study results and limitations: Newly diagnosed patients were said to have less baseline TCR diversity than healthy donors did. Whoever responded completely had baseline diversity much like that seen in newly diagnosed patients.

Sequencing used immunoSEQ multiplex PCR; TCRdb keeps in-frame clones, though not all of them. The data show 50,000 to 65,000 clones, around 94% seen once. Sequenced material: peripheral blood mononuclear cells (PBMCs), taken before the fourth cycle of nivolumab. This clonotype originated in a human donor with classical Hodgkin lymphoma. J is TRBJ2-7 and V is TRBV6-6; D is possibly TRBD1 or TRBD2 (7 bases each). DNA of the CDR3: TGTGCCAGCCAGGGGGGGCCGGGCTCCTACGAGCAGTACTTC. Translating it yields CASQGGPGSYEQYF.